Below, 15 T cell receptor beta chains from the same sample are listed, as sequenced in a study of post-analysis software for immune sequencing data. Study-level points and caveats: In patients, five or six TRBV segments were more frequent than in controls, with TRBV5-6, TRBV5-1 and TRBV20-1 among them.

These TCRs' antigens remain unknown. cDNA libraries for TCR beta contained unique molecular identifiers. TCRdb re-called the PCR reads through MiXCR, storing one row per CDR3 protein. The profile covers hundreds of thousands of distinct CDR3 sequences, with roughly 50% appearing a single time and about 4.8% taken by the ten largest. Sequenced: blood. The receptors were gathered from a girl aged 10-17 years with multiple sclerosis.

This clonotype was recorded a few times. The chain couples TRBV3-1 to TRBJ1-2; D might be TRBD1 (5 bases). Germline V lookup: CDR1 LGHDT, CDR2 YNNKEL (reference sequence). V was shortened by 2 bases and J by 4 bases, with 11 bases between the two germline ends. The CDR3 spans 14 residues. As DNA, the CDR3 is TGTGCCAGCAGCCAACCGGGACGGATCTATGGCTACACCTTC. Translated: CASSQPGRIYGYTF. The whole variable domain, remainder taken from reference TRBV3-1 and TRBJ1-2, is DTAVSQTPKYLVTQMGNDKSIKCEQNLGHDTMYWYKQDSKKFLKIMFSYNNKELIINETVPNRFSPKSPDKAHLNLHINSLELGDSAVYFCASSQPGRIYGYTFGSGTRLTVV.

A word on this clonotype: At one end, the junction sequence differs from germline, possibly due to a read error. CDR3 sequence (DNA): TGTGCCAGCAGCCAAGGCCCGAACACTGAAGCTTTCTTT. It specifies CASSQGPNTEAFF. This rearrangement joins TRBV4-1 to TRBJ1-1; D is undetermined. This CDR3 comprises 13 residues. Germline-derived CDR1 and CDR2 are MGHRA and YSYEKL.

This clonotype was seen only a few times. J is TRBJ2-1 and V is TRBV6-5, with TRBD2 identical over 8 bases. Germline V gene data show CDR1 as MNHEY and CDR2 as SVGAGI. This CDR3 comprises 16 residues. Trimming removed 0 bases from V and 2 bases from J; junction bases left unmatched: 3. The CDR3 sequence is CASSYSSGGTYNEQFF. For the CDR3, the DNA is TGTGCCAGCAGTTACTCCAGCGGGGGAACCTACAATGAGCAGTTCTTC.

J is TRBJ2-1 and V is TRBV9; 9 bases map to TRBD2. This CDR3 has 14 residues. Per germline, CDR1 SGDLS and CDR2 YYNGEE. Germline trimming cut 3 bases from V and 8 bases from J; bases unmatched to any gene: 6. Here the CDR3 reads CASSAGTSIYEQFF. For the CDR3, the DNA is TGTGCCAGCAGCGCCGGGACTAGCATTTATGAGCAGTTCTTC.

A few counts support this clonotype. The chain employs TRBV6-1 and TRBJ1-2; a possible D gene is TRBD1 (6 bases). The V and J ends lost 2 bases and 0 bases respectively, with 10 bases between them. This CDR3 comprises 15 residues. CDR1 MNHNS and CDR2 SASEGT come from the germline V gene. This CDR3 is CASSEPRTANYGYTF. The CDR3 DNA reads TGTGCCAGCAGTGAACCCCGGACAGCTAACTATGGCTACACCTTC.

V gene TRBV6-6 combines with J gene TRBJ2-1; D gene ambiguous. The CDR3 consists of 11 residues. Deletions cut 3 bases from V and 9 bases from J, with 6 bases between. CDR1 is MNHNY and CDR2 is SVGAGI in the germline V gene (reference sequence). Here the CDR3 reads CASSYDSEQFF. The CDR3 DNA reads as TGTGCCAGCAGTTATGATTCTGAGCAGTTCTTC.

The chain links TRBV27 to TRBJ1-2, with D possibly matching TRBD1 (6 bases). This CDR3 spans 14 amino acids. Germline CDR1 is MNHEY and CDR2 is SMNVEV (reference sequence). Trimming left V 5 bases short and J 6 bases short, with 16 bases between. The CDR3 DNA is TGTGCCAGCAGTCCCCGGGACATCCTGCATGGCTACACCTTC. Its protein is CASSPRDILHGYTF.

The rearrangement uses TRBV7-3 and TRBJ2-7; 7 bases align to TRBD2. J gave up 4 bases and V 2 bases, and 5 bases lay outside the gene matches. Germline lookup yields CDR1 SGHTA and CDR2 FQGTGA. The CDR3 is 14 amino acids. CDR3 bases: TGTGCCAGCAGCTTAGACGGGAGGAGATACGAGCAGTACTTC. Protein: CASSLDGRRYEQYF.

The rearrangement joins TRBV5-1 to TRBJ1-4; D is possibly TRBD1 (5 bases). Germline CDR1 and CDR2: SGHRS and YFSETQ. V lost 7 bases and J 3 bases, leaving 22 bases between the germline ends. The CDR3 has 17 amino acids. The CDR3 DNA reads TGCGCCAGCGGAAAGGGGAAGGCGGTGTCCGCTAATGAAAAACTGTTTTTT. The encoded protein is CASGKGKAVSANEKLFF.

This clonotype was found a few times. CDR3 sequence (DNA): TGTGCCAGCAGGCAAGACAGGGGCGACTATGGCTACACCTTC. Translated: CASRQDRGDYGYTF. The chain couples TRBV6-2 or TRBV6-3 to TRBJ1-2; the match to TRBD1 covers 8 bases. CDR1 is MNHEY and CDR2 is SVGEGT in the germline V gene. V trimming: 6 bases; J trimming: 3 bases; junction bases outside the gene matches: 6. The CDR3 spans 14 residues.

This clonotype was seen a handful of times. This chain connects TRBV7-9 to TRBJ2-1; 11 bases are a match to TRBD2. Trimming removed 2 bases from V and 0 bases from J; junction bases left unmatched: 3. CDR3 length equals 17 residues. Germline V lookup: CDR1 SEHNR, CDR2 FQNEAQ (reference sequence). The CDR3 coding sequence is TGTGCCAGCAGCTTAAAAACTAGCGGGAGCTCCTACAATGAGCAGTTCTTC. It translates to CASSLKTSGSSYNEQFF.

CDR3 amino acids: CSARSQGFEAFF. DNA for the CDR3: TGCAGTGCTAGAAGCCAGGGATTTGAAGCTTTCTTT. The chain has TRBV20-1 and TRBJ1-1; weak D call: TRBD1 (5 bases). Germline V gene data show CDR1 as DFQATT and CDR2 as SNEGSKA (reference sequence). Trimming removed 2 bases at V and 7 bases at J, with 11 bases between. CDR3 length: 12 residues.

The genes are TRBV7-9 and TRBJ2-4; 7 bases line up with TRBD2. The J call is in doubt because the DNA end fits TRBJ2-7 better. Looked up from germline, CDR1 is SEHNR and CDR2 is FQNEAQ (reference sequence). The CDR3 has 16 residues. CDR3 residues: CASSHPPRSGAYEQYF. The CDR3 DNA reads TGTGCCAGCAGCCATCCGCCACGGAGCGGGGCCTACGAGCAGTACTTC.

The chain employs TRBV5-1 and TRBJ2-5; unclear D gene. The J call may not be correct, given that the DNA end is closer to TRBJ2-7. Per the germline V gene, CDR1 is SGHRS and CDR2 is YFSETQ. This CDR3 region has 12 residues. The CDR3 here is CASSFPEYEQYF. Written as DNA, the CDR3 is TGCGCCAGCAGCTTCCCAGAATACGAGCAGTACTTC.

This clonotype appeared a few times. The CDR3 DNA is TGCAGTGCTCGCTGGGGGCCGGGACAGTATAGCAATCAGCCCCAGCATTTT. This encodes CSARWGPGQYSNQPQHF. This chain uses TRBV20-1 with TRBJ1-5; 7 positions match TRBD1. V dropped 5 bases and J dropped 0; count of bases not matched to a gene: 13. The CDR3 loop spans 17 amino acids. CDR1 and CDR2 from the germline V gene are DFQATT and SNEGSKA (reference sequence).